This T cell receptor (beta chain) was captured by sequencing in a study of blood T cell repertoires in COVID-19 (dated by TCRdb to 2020 to 2021). About the investigation overall: Samples covering the acute and convalescent phases of COVID-19 were provided by collaborators in the United States, Italy and Spain. Sample metadata almost always included a de-identified subject ID, COVID-19 status, age in years and sex. The samples were drawn from two sources: the first 160 participants of the ongoing ImmuneRACE study, and fewer than 1,500 subjects contributed by 6 global collaborators. HLA class I and class II types, where available, came from metadata supplied by the sample provider rather than from assay-based typing. The repertoires were released in a freely available public database meant as a resource for research on the immune response to SARS-CoV-2. Subjects who had been exposed to COVID-19, were actively infected with it, or had recovered from it provided the deeply sampled blood TCRbeta repertoires that made up the dataset. The material from the prospective study consisted of cDNA or gDNA derived from T cells, B-cell-depleted T cells, or PBMCs.

TCRbeta CDR3 regions were amplified from genomic DNA using the immunoSEQ Assay, a bias-controlled multiplex PCR. In the paper's pipeline: The number of nucleated cells in each sample was estimated from the amplification of reference gene primers within the assay. To quantify the absolute abundance of each unique TCRbeta CDR3 rearrangement, sequence reads were collapsed and filtered. For each sample, productive Simpson clonality was calculated as the square root of Simpson's diversity index across productive rearrangements. TCRdb obtained this table from immuneACCESS and retained in-frame rearrangements with V and J assigned. These tables miss some clones; where compared with another copy, unresolved V genes account for less than half of the shortfall, and the remainder is unexplained. The V and J calls and clone size come from that table; D and trimming were worked out from the DNA. The sample includes about 120,000 clones, with approximately 86% observed a single time. About an eighth of the sample is in the top ten clones.

Summary of the overall study and its limitations: Clinical and demographic metadata were provided uncurated, with the amount varying by source and participant.

About this clone itself: Its antigen target is currently unknown. No much larger clone exists at a distance of one base, and base qualities are not known.

The CDR3 goes from the cysteine to the phenylalanine over 18 residues. Left in the record is the CDR3 DNA by itself, 54 bases read in frame from the first base. Looking up the germline V gene yields CDR1 MNHNS and CDR2 SASEGT. Trimming leaves V shorter by 4 bases and J shorter by 5 bases, with the junction holding 17 bases beyond the gene matches. One collaborating source in Seattle enrolled patients while the patients were actively infected and followed the patients over time throughout the course of disease. Whole blood was collected in K2EDTA tubes by collaborating institutions according to the institutions' own protocols. Collaborator samples were shipped for TCRbeta analysis as frozen whole blood, isolated PBMCs, or DNA extracted from either sample type.

The specimen sequenced was peripheral blood. The V gene is TRBV6-1 and the J gene is TRBJ1-5, and 7 junction bases match TRBD1. The sequence came from a woman in her seventies with COVID-19, enrolled during active disease. The CDR3 reads CASSGKPGRQGGHQPQHF. In nucleotide form, the sequence is TGTGCCAGCAGTGGCAAGCCGGGCCGGCAGGGGGGACATCAGCCCCAGCATTTT.